This T cell receptor beta chain was captured in a study of CD8+ T cells in alopecia areata. Study context: Disease severity was quantified as SALT score of affected scalp area. General study points: Both scalp clonality and the expanded CD8+ clones among the top 100 showed a significant decrease with tofacitinib.

Of note for this clone: Its target is not known.

There are 16 residues in the CDR3. Germline V gene sequence: CDR1 LNHNV, CDR2 YYDKDF (reference sequence). Deletions cut 4 bases from V and 2 bases from J, with 15 bases between. Noted treatment: oral pan-JAK inhibitor, 5-10 mg twice daily. Lesional scalp tissue (obtained by punch biopsy) and peripheral blood were collected from alopecia areata patients. RNA extraction was followed by reverse transcription into cDNA, which acted as the sequencing template. Method: immunoSEQ multiplex PCR; TCRdb's copy keeps in-frame clones and lacks some. The sample shows about 140,000 clones, roughly four fifths of them seen only once.

The sequencing here drew on CD8+ T cells sorted from blood, taken at week 4, from a patient treated with tofacitinib. This chain links TRBV15 with TRBJ1-5; the D gene is possibly TRBD1 (6 bases). This TCR was recovered from a human donor with alopecia areata. In DNA form, the CDR3 reads TGTGCCACCAGCAATCTCGGGGGGCAAGGCAATCAGCCCCAGCATTTT. Translated: CATSNLGGQGNQPQHF. Based on the CDR3 plus reference TRBV15 and TRBJ1-5, the full variable domain is DAMVIQNPRYQVTQFGKPVTLSCSQTLNHNVMYWYQQKSSQAPKLLFHYYDKDFNNEADTPDNFQSRRPNTSFCFLDIRSPGLGDTAMYLCATSNLGGQGNQPQHFGDGTRLSIL.